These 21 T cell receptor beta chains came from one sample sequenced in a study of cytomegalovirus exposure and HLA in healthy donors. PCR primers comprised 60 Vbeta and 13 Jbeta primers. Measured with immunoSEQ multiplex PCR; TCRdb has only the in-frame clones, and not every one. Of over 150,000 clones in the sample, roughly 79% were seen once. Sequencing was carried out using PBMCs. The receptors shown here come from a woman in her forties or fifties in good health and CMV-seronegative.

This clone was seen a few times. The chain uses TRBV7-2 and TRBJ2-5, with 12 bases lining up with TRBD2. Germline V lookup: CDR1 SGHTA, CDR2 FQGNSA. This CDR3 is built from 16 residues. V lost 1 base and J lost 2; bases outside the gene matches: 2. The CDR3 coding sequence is TGTGCCAGCAGCTTAGGGCTAGCGGGGGGGCAAGAGACCCAGTACTTC. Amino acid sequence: CASSLGLAGGQETQYF.

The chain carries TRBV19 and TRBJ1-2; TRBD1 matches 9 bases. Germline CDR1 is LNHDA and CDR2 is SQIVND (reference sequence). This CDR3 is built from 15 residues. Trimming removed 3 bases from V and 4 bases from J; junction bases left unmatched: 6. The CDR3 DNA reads TGTGCCAGTAGTATGCCGGGACAGGGAATCTATGGCTACACCTTC. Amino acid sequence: CASSMPGQGIYGYTF.

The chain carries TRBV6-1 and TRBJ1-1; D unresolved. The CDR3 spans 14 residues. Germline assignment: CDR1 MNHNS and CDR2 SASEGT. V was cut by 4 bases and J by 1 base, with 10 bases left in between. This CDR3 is CASSVIIQNTEAFF. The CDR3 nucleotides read TGTGCCAGCAGTGTGATAATACAGAACACTGAAGCTTTCTTT.

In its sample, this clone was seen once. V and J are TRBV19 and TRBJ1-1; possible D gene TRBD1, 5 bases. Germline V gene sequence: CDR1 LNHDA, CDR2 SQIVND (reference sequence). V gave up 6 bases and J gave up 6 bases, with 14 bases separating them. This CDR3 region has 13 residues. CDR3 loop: CASSPRQIAEAFF. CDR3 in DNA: TGTGCCAGTAGCCCCCGACAGATTGCTGAAGCTTTCTTT.

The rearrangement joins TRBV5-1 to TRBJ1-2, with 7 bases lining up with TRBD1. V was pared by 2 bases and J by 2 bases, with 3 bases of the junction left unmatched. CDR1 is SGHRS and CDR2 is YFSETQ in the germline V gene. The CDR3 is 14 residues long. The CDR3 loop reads CASSFLQGNYGYTF. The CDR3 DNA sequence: TGCGCCAGCAGCTTCCTACAGGGGAACTATGGCTACACCTTC.

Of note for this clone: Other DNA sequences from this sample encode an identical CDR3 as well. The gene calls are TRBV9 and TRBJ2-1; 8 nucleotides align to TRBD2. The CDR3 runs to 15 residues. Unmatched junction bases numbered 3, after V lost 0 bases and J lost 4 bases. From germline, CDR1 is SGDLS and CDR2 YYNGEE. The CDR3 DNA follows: TGTGCCAGCAGCGTAGCGGGAGGGTCATACAATGAGCAGTTCTTC. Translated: CASSVAGGSYNEQFF. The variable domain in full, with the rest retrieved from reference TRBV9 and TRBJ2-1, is DSGVTQTPKHLITATGQRVTLRCSPRSGDLSVYWYQQSLDQGLQFLIQYYNGEERAKGNILERFSAQQFPDLHSELNLSSLELGDSALYFCASSVAGGSYNEQFFGPGTRLTVL.

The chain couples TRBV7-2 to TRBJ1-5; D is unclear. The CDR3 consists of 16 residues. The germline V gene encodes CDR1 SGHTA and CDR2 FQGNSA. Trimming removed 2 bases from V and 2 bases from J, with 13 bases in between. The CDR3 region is CASSLYGEGGNQPQHF. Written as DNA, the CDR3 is TGTGCCAGCAGCTTATACGGGGAGGGCGGCAATCAGCCCCAGCATTTT.

The CDR3 loop reads CASSGGTSGMEETQYF. Written as DNA, the CDR3 is TGTGCCAGTAGTGGGGGGACTAGCGGGATGGAGGAGACCCAGTACTTC. The chain couples TRBV19 to TRBJ2-5; 13 bases agree with TRBD2. Germline lookup yields CDR1 LNHDA and CDR2 SQIVND (reference sequence). The length of the CDR3 is 16 residues. Germline trimming cut 5 bases from V and 5 bases from J; bases unmatched to any gene: 8.

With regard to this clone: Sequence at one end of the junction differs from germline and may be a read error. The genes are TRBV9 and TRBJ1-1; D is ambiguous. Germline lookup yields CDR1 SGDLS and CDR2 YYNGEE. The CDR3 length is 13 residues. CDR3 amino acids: CASSERPLRTLSF. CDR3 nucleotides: TGTGCCAGCAGCGAAAGACCGCTCCGGACTCTATCCTTT.

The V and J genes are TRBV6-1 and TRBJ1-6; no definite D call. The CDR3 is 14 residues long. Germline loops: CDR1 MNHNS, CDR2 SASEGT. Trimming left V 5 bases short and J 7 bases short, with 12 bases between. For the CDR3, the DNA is TGTGCCAGCAGTACCTTGGGCGGGAATTCACCCCTCCACTTT. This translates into CASSTLGGNSPLHF.

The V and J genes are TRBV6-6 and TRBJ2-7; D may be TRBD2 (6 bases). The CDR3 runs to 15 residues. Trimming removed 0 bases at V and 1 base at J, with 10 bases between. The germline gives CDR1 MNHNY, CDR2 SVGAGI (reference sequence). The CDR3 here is CASSYSWDFSYEQYF. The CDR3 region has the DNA TGTGCCAGCAGTTACTCCTGGGACTTTTCCTACGAGCAGTACTTC.

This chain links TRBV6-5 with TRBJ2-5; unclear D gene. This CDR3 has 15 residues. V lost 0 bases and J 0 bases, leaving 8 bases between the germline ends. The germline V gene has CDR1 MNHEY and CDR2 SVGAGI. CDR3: CASSYSPNNQETQYF. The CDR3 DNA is TGTGCCAGCAGTTACTCACCCAACAACCAAGAGACCCAGTACTTC.

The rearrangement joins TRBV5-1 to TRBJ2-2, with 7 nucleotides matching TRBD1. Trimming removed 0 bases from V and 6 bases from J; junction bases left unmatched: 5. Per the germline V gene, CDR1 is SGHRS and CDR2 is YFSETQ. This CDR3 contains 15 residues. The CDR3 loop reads CASSLGTGPPGELFF. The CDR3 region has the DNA TGCGCCAGCAGCTTGGGGACAGGTCCCCCCGGGGAGCTGTTTTTT.

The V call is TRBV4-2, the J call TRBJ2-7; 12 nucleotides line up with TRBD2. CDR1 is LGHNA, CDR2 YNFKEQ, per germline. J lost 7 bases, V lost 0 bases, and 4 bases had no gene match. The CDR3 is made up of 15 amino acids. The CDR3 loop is CASSQEGLAGGEQYF. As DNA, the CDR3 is TGTGCCAGCAGCCAAGAGGGACTAGCGGGTGGAGAGCAGTACTTC.

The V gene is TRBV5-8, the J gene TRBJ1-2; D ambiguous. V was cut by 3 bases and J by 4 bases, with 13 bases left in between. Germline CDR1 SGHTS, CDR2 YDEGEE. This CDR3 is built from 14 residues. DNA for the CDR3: TGTGCCAGCAGCTGGGAGTCGAGGGCCTATGGCTACACCTTC. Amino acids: CASSWESRAYGYTF.

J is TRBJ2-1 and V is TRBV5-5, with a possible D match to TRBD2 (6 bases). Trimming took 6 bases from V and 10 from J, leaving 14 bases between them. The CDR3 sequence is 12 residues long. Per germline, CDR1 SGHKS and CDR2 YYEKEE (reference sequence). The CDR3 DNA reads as TGTGCCAGCACCGTTATAGGAGGGGAGCAGTTCTTC. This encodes CASTVIGGEQFF.

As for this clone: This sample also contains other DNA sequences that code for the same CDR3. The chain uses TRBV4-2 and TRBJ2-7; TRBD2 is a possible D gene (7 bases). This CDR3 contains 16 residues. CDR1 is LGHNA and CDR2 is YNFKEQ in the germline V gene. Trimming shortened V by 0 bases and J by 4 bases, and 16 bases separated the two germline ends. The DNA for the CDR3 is TGTGCCAGCAGCCAAGAAGTTTCGGGGGGCATATACGAGCAGTACTTC. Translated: CASSQEVSGGIYEQYF.

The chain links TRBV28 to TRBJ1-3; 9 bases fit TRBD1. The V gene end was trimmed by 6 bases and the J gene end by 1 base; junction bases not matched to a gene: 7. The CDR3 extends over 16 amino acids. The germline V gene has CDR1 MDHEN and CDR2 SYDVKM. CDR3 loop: CASRPPTGGSGNTIYF. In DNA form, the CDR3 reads TGTGCCAGCAGGCCCCCGACAGGGGGGTCTGGAAACACCATATATTTT.

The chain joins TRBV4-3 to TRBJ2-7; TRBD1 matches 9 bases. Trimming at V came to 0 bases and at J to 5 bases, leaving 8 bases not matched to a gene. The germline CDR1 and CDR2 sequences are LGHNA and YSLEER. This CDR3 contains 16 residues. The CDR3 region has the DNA TGCGCCAGCAGCCAAGATATCGGACAGGGGTGGAACGAGCAGTACTTC. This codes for CASSQDIGQGWNEQYF.

The CDR3 is CASSPTPALGDRGTYRSYEQYF. CDR3 bases: TGTGCCAGCAGCCCCACACCTGCCCTCGGGGACAGGGGAACCTACCGCTCCTACGAGCAGTACTTC. This chain connects TRBV14 to TRBJ2-7, with 10 bases identical to TRBD1. Germline V gene data show CDR1 as SGHDN and CDR2 as FVKESK. This CDR3 is 22 amino acids long. Trimming at V came to 4 bases and at J to 0 bases, leaving 24 bases not matched to a gene.

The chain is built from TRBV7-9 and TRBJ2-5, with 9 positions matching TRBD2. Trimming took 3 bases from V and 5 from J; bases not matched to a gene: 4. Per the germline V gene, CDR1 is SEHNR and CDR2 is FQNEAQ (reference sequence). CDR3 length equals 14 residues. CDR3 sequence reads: CASSLIAGGETQYF. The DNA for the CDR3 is TGTGCCAGCAGCTTGATTGCGGGGGGGGAGACCCAGTACTTC.